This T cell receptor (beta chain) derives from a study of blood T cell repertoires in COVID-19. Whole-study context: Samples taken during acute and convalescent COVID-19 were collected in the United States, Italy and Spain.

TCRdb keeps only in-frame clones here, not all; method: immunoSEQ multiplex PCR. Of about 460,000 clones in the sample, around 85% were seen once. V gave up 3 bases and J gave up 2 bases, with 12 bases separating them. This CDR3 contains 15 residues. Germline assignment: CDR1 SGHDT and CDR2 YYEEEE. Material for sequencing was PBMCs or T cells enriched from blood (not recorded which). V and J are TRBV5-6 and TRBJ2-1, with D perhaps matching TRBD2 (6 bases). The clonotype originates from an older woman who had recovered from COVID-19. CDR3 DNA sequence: TGTGCCAGCAGCTCTCCGGGACTTCCCTACAATGAGCAGTTCTTC. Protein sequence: CASSSPGLPYNEQFF.